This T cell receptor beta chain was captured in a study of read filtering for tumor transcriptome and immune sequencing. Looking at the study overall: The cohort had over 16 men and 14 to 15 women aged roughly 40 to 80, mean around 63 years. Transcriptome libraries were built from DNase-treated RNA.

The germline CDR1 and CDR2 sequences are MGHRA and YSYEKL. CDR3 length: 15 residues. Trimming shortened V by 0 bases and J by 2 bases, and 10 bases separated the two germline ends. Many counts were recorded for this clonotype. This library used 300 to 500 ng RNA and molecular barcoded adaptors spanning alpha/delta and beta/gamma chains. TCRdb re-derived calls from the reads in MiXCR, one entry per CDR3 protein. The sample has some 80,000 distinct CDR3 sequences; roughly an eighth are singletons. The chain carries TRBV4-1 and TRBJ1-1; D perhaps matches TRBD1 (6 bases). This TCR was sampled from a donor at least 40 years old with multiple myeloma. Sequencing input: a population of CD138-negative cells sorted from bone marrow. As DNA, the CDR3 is TGCGCCAGCAGCCAAGAGGGACACCCAAACACTGAAGCTTTCTTT. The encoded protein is CASSQEGHPNTEAFF.